Presented here are 6 T cell receptor beta chains from one specimen sequenced in a study of response to subunit inactivated influenza vaccine. TCRdb passed the RT-PCR reads through MiXCR, listing each CDR3 protein once. The repertoire has 500,000 or so distinct CDR3 sequences, 15% to 20% of them found once; the top ten carry around 3%. The starting material was CD4+ T cells sorted from PBMCs, obtained about 23 months after vaccination. The receptors originated from a man between 50 and 75 years old who received an inactivated influenza vaccine.

This chain connects TRBV25-1 to TRBJ2-1; D remains ambiguous. Trimming took 3 bases from V and 7 from J, leaving 16 bases between them. This CDR3 has 15 residues. Looked up from germline, CDR1 is MGHDK and CDR2 is SYGVNS. The CDR3 DNA reads TGTGCCAGCAGTGATGGTCAGGTTCTCGCTAATGAGCAGTTCTTC. It is translated as CASSDGQVLANEQFF.

The chain has TRBV6-5 and TRBJ1-2; weak D call: TRBD1 (5 bases). Germline lookup yields CDR1 MNHEY and CDR2 SVGAGI. The ends were cut back, 1 base at V and 8 bases at J, with 23 bases in the middle. The CDR3 is 17 amino acids. This CDR3 is CASSYFKGTAGTDGYTF. CDR3 DNA sequence: TGTGCCAGCAGTTACTTTAAGGGGACTGCTGGGACGGACGGCTACACCTTC.

This chain links TRBV5-1 with TRBJ2-1; 13 bases align to TRBD2. J was trimmed by 6 bases and V by 2 bases; bases with no gene match: 8. Per the germline V gene, CDR1 is SGHRS and CDR2 is YFSETQ. CDR3 length: 17 amino acids. The CDR3 loop is CASSLGFTSGGANEQFF. The CDR3 DNA reads TGCGCCAGCAGCTTAGGCTTTACTAGCGGGGGGGCCAATGAGCAGTTCTTC. The whole variable domain, remainder taken from reference TRBV5-1 and TRBJ2-1, is KAGVTQTPRYLIKTRGQQVTLSCSPISGHRSVSWYQQTPGQGLQFLFEYFSETQRNKGNFPGRFSGRQFSNSRSEMNVSTLELGDSALYLCASSLGFTSGGANEQFFGPGTRLTVL.

The V call is TRBV4-1, the J call TRBJ2-7; TRBD1 aligns across 10 bases. V lost 5 bases and J lost 2; bases outside the gene matches: 9. The CDR3 spans 16 residues. CDR1 MGHRA and CDR2 YSYEKL come from the germline V gene. The CDR3 loop reads CASSATRDRGPYEQYF. DNA for the CDR3: TGCGCCAGCAGCGCAACCCGGGACAGGGGACCCTACGAGCAGTACTTC.

This clonotype was recorded many times. V gene TRBV18 combines with J gene TRBJ2-3; D is possibly TRBD2 (5 bases). The CDR3 consists of 17 residues. The germline CDR1 and CDR2 sequences are KGHSH and LQKENI. V lost 4 bases, J lost 1 base, and 18 bases lay in between. The CDR3 sequence is CASSQRFLRLGTDTQYF. The CDR3, as DNA: TGTGCCAGCTCACAGCGGTTTCTCCGGTTGGGCACAGATACGCAGTATTTT. Full variable domain (outside the CDR3, taken from reference TRBV18 and TRBJ2-3): NAGVMQNPRHLVRRRGQEARLRCSPMKGHSHVYWYRQLPEEGLKFMVYLQKENIIDESGMPKERFSAEFPKEGPSILRIQQVVRGDSAAYFCASSQRFLRLGTDTQYFGPGTRLTVL.

The CDR3 loop is CASSFSGQGEQYF. CDR3 nucleotide sequence: TGTGCCAGCAGTTTCTCAGGACAGGGGGAGCAGTACTTC. The chain recombines TRBV12-3 or TRBV12-4 with TRBJ2-7; 9 bases match TRBD1. This CDR3 has 13 residues. V was pared by 3 bases and J by 7 bases, with 4 bases of the junction left unmatched.